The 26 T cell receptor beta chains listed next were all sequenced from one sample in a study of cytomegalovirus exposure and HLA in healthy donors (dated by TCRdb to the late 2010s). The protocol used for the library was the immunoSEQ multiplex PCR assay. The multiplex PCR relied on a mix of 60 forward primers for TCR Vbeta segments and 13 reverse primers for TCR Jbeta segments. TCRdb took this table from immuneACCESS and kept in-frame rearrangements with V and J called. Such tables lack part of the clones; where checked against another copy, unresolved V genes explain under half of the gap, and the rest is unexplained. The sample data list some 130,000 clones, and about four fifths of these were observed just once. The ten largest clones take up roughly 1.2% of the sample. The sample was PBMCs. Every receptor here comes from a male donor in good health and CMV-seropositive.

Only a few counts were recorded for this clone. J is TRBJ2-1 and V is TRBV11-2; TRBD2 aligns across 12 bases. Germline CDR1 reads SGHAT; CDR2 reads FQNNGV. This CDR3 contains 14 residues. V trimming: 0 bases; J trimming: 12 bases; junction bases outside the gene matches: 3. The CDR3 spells CASSLETSGRSQFF. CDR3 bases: TGTGCCAGCAGCTTAGAGACTAGCGGGAGATCGCAGTTCTTC.

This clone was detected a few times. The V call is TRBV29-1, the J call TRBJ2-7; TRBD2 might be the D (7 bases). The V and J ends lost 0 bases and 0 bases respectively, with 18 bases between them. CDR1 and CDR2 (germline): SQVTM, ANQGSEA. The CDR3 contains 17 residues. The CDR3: CSVEDPVEGGSSYEQYF. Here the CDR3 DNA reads TGCAGCGTTGAAGATCCGGTGGAGGGGGGGAGCTCCTACGAGCAGTACTTC.

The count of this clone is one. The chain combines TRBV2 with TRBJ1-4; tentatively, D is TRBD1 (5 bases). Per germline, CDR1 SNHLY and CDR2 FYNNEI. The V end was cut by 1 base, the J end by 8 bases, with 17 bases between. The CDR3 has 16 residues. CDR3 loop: CASSEEEGREEEKLFF. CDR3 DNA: TGTGCCAGCAGTGAAGAAGAAGGCAGGGAAGAAGAAAAACTGTTTTTT.

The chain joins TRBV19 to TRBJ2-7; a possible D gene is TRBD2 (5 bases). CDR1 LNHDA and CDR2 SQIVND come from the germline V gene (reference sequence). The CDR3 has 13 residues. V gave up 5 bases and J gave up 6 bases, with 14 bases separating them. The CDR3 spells CASSPSLGAEQYF. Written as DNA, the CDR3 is TGTGCCAGTAGTCCCTCCCTGGGAGCCGAGCAGTACTTC.

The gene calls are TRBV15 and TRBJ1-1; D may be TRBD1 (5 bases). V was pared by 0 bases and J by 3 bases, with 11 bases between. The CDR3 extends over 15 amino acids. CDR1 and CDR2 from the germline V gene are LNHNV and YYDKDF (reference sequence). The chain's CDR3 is CATSRDTWGDTEAFF. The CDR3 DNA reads TGTGCCACCAGCAGAGATACTTGGGGGGACACTGAAGCTTTCTTT.

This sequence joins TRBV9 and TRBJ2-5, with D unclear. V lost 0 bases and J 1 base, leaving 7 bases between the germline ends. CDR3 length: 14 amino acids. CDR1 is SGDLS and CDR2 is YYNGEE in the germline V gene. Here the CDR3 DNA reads TGTGCCAGCAGCGTAGATGGCGGCCAAGAGACCCAGTACTTC. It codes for CASSVDGGQETQYF. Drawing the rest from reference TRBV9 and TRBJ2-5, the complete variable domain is DSGVTQTPKHLITATGQRVTLRCSPRSGDLSVYWYQQSLDQGLQFLIQYYNGEERAKGNILERFSAQQFPDLHSELNLSSLELGDSALYFCASSVDGGQETQYFGPGTRLLVL.

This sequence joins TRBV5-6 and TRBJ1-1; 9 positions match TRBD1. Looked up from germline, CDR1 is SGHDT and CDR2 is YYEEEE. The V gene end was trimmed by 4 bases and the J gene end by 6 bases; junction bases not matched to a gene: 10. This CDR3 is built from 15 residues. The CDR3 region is CASSPLDRGYPEAFF. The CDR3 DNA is TGTGCCAGCAGCCCTTTGGACAGGGGTTACCCTGAAGCTTTCTTT.

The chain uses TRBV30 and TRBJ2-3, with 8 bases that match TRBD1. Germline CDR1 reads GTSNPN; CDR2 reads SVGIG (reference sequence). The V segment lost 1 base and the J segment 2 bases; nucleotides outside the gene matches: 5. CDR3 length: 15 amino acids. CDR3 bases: TGTGCCTGGAGTGGGACAGGGTCTTTCACAGATACGCAGTATTTT. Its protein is CAWSGTGSFTDTQYF.

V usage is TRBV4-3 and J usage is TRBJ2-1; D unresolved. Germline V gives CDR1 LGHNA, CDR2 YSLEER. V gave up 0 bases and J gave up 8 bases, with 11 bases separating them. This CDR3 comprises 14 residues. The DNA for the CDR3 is TGCGCCAGCAGCCAAGATTCGTTGGAGTATGAGCAGTTCTTC. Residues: CASSQDSLEYEQFF.

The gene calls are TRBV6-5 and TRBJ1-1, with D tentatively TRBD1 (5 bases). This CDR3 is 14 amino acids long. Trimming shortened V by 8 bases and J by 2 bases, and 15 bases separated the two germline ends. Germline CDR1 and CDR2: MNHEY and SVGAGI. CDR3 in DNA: TGTGCCAGCCAGGGCAGGGAGGAAAACACTGAAGCTTTCTTT. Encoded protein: CASQGREENTEAFF.

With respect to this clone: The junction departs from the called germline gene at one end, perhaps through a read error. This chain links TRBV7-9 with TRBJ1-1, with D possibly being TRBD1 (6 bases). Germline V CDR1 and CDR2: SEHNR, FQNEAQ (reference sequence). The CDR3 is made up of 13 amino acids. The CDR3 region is CSSSLVGGTEAFF. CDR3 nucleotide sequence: TGTTCCAGCAGCTTGGTAGGGGGCACTGAAGCTTTCTTT.

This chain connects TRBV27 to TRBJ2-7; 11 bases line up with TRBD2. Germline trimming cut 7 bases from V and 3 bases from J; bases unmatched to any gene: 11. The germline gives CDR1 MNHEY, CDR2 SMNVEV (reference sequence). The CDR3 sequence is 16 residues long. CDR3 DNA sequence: TGTGCCAGCAAGCGTGCGGGACTAGCGGAAAACTACGAGCAGTACTTC. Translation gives CASKRAGLAENYEQYF.

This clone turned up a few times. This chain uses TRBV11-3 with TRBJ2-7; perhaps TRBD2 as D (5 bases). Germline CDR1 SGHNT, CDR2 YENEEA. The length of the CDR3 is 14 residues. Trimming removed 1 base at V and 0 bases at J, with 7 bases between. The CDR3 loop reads CASSLGAVSYEQYF. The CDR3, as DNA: TGTGCCAGCAGCTTAGGAGCGGTCTCCTACGAGCAGTACTTC.

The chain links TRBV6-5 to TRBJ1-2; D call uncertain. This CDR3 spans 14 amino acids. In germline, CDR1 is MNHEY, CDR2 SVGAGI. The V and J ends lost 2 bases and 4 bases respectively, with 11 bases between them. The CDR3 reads CASSYRSIGYGYTF. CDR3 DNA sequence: TGTGCCAGCAGTTACCGATCCATCGGCTATGGCTACACCTTC.

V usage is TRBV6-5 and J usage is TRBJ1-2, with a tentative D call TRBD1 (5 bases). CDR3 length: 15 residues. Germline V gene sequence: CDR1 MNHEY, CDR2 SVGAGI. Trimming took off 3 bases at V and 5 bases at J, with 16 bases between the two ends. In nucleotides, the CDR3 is TGTGCCAGCAGTTATTCCATAATGGGGGGATATGGCTACACCTTC. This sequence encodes CASSYSIMGGYGYTF.

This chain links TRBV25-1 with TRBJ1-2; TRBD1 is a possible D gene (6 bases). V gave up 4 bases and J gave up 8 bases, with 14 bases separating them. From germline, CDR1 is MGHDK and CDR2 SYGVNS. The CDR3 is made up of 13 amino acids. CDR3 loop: CASSGNRAGGYTF. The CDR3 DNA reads TGTGCCAGCAGTGGAAACAGGGCTGGCGGCTACACCTTC.

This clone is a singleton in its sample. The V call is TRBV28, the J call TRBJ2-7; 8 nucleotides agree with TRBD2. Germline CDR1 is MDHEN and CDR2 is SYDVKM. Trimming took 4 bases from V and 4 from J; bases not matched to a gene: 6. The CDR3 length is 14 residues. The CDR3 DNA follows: TGTGCCAGCAGTTCAGGACTAGCAGTGTACGAGCAGTACTTC. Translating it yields CASSSGLAVYEQYF. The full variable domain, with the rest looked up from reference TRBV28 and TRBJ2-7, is DVKVTQSSRYLVKRTGEKVFLECVQDMDHENMFWYRQDPGLGLRLIYFSYDVKMKEKGDIPEGYSVSREKKERFSLILESASTNQTSMYLCASSSGLAVYEQYFGPGTRLTVT.

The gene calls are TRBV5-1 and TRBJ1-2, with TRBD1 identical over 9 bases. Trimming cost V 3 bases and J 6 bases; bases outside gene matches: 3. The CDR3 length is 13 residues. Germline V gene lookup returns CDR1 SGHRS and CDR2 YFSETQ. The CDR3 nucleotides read TGCGCCAGCAGCTATCGGACAGGGGATGGCTACACCTTC. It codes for CASSYRTGDGYTF.

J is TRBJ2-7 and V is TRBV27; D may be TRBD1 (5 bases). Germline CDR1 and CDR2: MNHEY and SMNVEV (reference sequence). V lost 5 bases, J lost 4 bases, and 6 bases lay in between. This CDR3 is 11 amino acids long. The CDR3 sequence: CASSQGYEQYF. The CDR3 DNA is TGTGCCAGCAGTCAGGGTTACGAGCAGTACTTC.

The CDR3: CASSTPQGQGGETQYF. The CDR3 nucleotides read TGTGCCAGCAGCACCCCCCAGGGACAGGGGGGGGAGACCCAGTACTTC. The V call is TRBV9, the J call TRBJ2-5, with TRBD1 identical over 11 bases. With 4 bases clipped from V and 5 bases from J, the junction kept 10 bases outside the gene matches. Germline-derived CDR1 and CDR2 are SGDLS and YYNGEE. CDR3 size: 16 residues.

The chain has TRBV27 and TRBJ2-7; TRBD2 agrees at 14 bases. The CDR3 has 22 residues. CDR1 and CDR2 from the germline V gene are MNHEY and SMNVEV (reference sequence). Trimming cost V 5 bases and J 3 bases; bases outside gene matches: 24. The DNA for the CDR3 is TGTGCCAGCAGTACACAGGGGGCGGTCAGGACTAGCGGGAGGCGCGGTTACTACGAGCAGTACTTC. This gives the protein CASSTQGAVRTSGRRGYYEQYF.

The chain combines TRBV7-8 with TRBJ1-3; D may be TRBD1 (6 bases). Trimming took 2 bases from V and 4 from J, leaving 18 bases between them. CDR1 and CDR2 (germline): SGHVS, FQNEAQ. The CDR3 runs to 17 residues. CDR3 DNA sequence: TGTGCCAGCAGCTTACTTAGGTGGACAGCTGAAGGAAACACCATATATTTT. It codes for CASSLLRWTAEGNTIYF.

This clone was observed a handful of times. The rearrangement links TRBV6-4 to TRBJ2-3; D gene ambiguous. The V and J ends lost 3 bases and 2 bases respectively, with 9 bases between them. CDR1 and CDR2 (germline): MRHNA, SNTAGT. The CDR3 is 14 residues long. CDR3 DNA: TGTGCCAGCAGTGATGGAGAGACCACAGATACGCAGTATTTT. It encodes CASSDGETTDTQYF.

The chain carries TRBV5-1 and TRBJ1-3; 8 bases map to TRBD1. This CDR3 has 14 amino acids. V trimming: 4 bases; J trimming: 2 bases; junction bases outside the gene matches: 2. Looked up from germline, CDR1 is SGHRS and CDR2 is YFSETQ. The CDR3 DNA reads TGCGCCAGCAGCCCGGACAGGGCTGGAAACACCATATATTTT. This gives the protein CASSPDRAGNTIYF.

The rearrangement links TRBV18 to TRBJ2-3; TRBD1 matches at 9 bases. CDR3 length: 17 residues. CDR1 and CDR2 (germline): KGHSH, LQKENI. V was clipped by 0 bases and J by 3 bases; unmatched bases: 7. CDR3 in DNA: TGTGCCAGCTCACCACCTGGACAGGGGCAGCCTACAGATACGCAGTATTTT. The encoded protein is CASSPPGQGQPTDTQYF.

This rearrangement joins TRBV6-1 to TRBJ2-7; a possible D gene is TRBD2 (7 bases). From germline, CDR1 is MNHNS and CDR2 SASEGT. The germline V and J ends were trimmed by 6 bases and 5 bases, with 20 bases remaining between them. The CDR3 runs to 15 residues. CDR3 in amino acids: CASRTSRQGYHEQYF. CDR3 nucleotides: TGTGCCAGCAGGACTAGCCGGCAGGGGTACCACGAGCAGTACTTC.